The 8 T cell receptor beta chains listed next were all sequenced from one sample in a study of T cell responses to AZD1222 COVID-19 vaccine. TCRdb's table, derived via immunoSEQ multiplex PCR, lists solely in-frame clones and lacks some. The data show over 100,000 clones, about nine tenths seen once. The input for sequencing was peripheral blood, taken 28 days after the second AZD1222 dose. These TCRs come from an adult who received the AZD1222 COVID-19 vaccine.

Notes on this clone: The junction and the germline gene differ at one end; a read error may be behind it. This chain connects TRBV18 to TRBJ2-7; 12 nucleotides match TRBD1. Germline CDR1 KGHSH, CDR2 LQKENI. This CDR3 spans 14 amino acids. CDR3: CASSPLTGTGGESF. The DNA for the CDR3 is TGTGCCAGCTCACCACTAACAGGGACAGGGGGCGAGAGCTTC.

The CDR3 is CASSPGRGSQPQHF. CDR3 DNA: TGTGCCAGCAGCCCGGGAAGGGGAAGTCAGCCCCAGCATTTT. This sequence joins TRBV5-6 and TRBJ1-5; possibly TRBD1 for D (5 bases). CDR1 is SGHDT, CDR2 YYEEEE, per germline. CDR3 length equals 14 residues. V lost 4 bases to trimming and J lost 6 bases, with 14 bases between them.

The chain links TRBV7-3 to TRBJ1-1; D unclear. The CDR3 is 13 amino acids. V was pared by 1 base and J by 3 bases, with 6 bases between. CDR1 is SGHTA and CDR2 is FQGTGA in the germline V gene. The CDR3 here is CASSLNGHTEAFF. The CDR3 nucleotides read TGTGCCAGCAGCTTAAACGGGCACACTGAAGCTTTCTTT.

The rearrangement joins TRBV28 to TRBJ1-2, with unresolved D. Trimming stripped 3 bases from V and 1 base from J, with 9 bases between. Germline values: CDR1 MDHEN, CDR2 SYDVKM. The CDR3 is made up of 14 amino acids. The CDR3 loop is CASSFTAFNYGYTF. The DNA of the CDR3 is TGTGCCAGCAGTTTTACAGCTTTTAACTATGGCTACACCTTC.

The V and J genes are TRBV27 and TRBJ1-1; possibly TRBD1 for D (5 bases). This CDR3 is built from 14 residues. Germline values: CDR1 MNHEY, CDR2 SMNVEV (reference sequence). Trimming shortened V by 5 bases and J by 6 bases, and 16 bases separated the two germline ends. CDR3 nucleotide sequence: TGTGCCAGCAGTCATTCAGGGCGGATTGCTGAAGCTTTCTTT. Its translation: CASSHSGRIAEAFF.

V and J are TRBV3-1 (or the pseudogene TRBV3-2) and TRBJ1-1; TRBD1 might be the D (6 bases). The CDR3 covers 16 residues. CDR1 and CDR2 from the germline V gene are LGHDT and YNNKEL (reference sequence). V lost 0 bases to trimming and J lost 1 base, with 12 bases between them. CDR3 DNA: TGTGCCAGCAGCCAAGAATTGGGGGCACGGAACACTGAAGCTTTCTTT. It codes for CASSQELGARNTEAFF.

This chain connects TRBV19 to TRBJ2-3; 7 bases align to TRBD2. CDR1 is LNHDA and CDR2 is SQIVND in the germline V gene (reference sequence). This CDR3 has 17 amino acids. J lost 3 bases, V lost 10 bases, and 19 bases had no gene match. CDR3 nucleotide sequence: TGTGCCACCCCCGGGGGGTGGCAGGGAAAGAGTACAGATACGCAGTATTTT. Amino acids: CATPGGWQGKSTDTQYF.

The rearrangement joins TRBV11-3 to TRBJ2-1; a possible D gene is TRBD2 (5 bases). The germline CDR1 and CDR2 sequences are SGHNT and YENEEA. V was trimmed by 4 bases and J by 6 bases, leaving 13 bases between them. The CDR3 contains 14 residues. The CDR3 spells CASSSPTSTNEQFF. As DNA, the CDR3 is TGTGCCAGCAGCTCTCCCACTAGTACCAATGAGCAGTTCTTC.